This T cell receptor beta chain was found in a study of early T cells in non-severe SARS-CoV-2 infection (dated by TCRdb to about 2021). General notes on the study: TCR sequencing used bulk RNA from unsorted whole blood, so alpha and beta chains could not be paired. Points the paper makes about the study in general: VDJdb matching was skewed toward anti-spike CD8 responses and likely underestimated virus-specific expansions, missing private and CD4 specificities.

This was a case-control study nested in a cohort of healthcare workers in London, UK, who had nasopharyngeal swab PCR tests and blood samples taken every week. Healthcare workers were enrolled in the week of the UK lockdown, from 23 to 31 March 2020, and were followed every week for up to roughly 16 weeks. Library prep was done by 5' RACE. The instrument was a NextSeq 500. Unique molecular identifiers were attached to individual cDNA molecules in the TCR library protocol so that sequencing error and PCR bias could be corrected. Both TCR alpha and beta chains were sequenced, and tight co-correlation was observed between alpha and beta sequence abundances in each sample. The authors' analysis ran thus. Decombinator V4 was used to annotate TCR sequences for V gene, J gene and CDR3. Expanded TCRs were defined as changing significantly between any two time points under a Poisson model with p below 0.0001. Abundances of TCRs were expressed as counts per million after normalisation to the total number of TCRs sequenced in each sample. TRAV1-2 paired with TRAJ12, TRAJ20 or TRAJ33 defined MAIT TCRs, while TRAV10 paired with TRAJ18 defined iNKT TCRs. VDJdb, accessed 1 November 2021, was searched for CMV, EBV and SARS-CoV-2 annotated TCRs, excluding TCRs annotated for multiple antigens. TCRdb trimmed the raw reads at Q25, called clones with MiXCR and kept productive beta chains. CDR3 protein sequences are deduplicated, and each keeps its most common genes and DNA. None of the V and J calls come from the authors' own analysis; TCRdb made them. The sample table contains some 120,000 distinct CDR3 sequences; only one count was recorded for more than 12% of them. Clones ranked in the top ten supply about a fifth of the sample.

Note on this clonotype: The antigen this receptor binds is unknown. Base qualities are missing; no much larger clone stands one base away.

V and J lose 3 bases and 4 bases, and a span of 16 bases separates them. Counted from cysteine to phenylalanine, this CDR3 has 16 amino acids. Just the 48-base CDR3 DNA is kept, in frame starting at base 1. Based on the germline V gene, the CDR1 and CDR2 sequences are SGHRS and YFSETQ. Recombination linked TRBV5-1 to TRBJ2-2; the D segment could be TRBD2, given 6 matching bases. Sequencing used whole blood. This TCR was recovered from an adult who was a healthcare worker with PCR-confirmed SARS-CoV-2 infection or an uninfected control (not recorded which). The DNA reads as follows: TGCGCCAGCAGCTCCGGCGGGGTAGATGGCACCGGGGAGCTGTTTTTT. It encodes CASSSGGVDGTGELFF.